This TCR beta chain was found in a study of cytomegalovirus exposure and HLA in healthy donors. PCR primers comprised 60 Vbeta and 13 Jbeta primers. Profiled with immunoSEQ multiplex PCR; TCRdb holds only in-frame clones, not every one. Of some 150,000 clones in the sample, around 80% were seen once. Note on this clone: What it recognizes is unknown.

Regarding the study as a whole: Several top significant clusters appeared, in a later analysis, to be linked to common viral pathogens.

This TCR came from a woman in her late teens or twenties in good health and CMV-seronegative. The sample consisted of PBMCs.

The CDR3 DNA follows: TGTGCCAGCAGTTTCCCCCCTCGGGTTGAAGCTTTCTTT. As protein: CASSFPPRVEAFF. This chain connects TRBV28 to TRBJ1-1; D not certain. CDR1 and CDR2 (germline): MDHEN, SYDVKM. The length of the CDR3 is 13 residues. Trimming removed 3 bases from V and 7 bases from J, with 12 bases in between.